Below, 23 T cell receptor beta chains from the same sample are listed, as sequenced in a study of blood T cell repertoires in COVID-19. Sequencing was performed with immunoSEQ multiplex PCR; in TCRdb, only in-frame clones are kept and a portion is missing. The sample contains hundreds of thousands of clones, roughly 85% of which appear only once. Sequenced: peripheral blood. These receptors came from a middle-aged woman with active or convalescent COVID-19.

CDR3 region: CASSLFFDSRVYF. The CDR3 coding sequence is TGTGCCAGCAGCTTATTTTTTGACTCCAGGGTGTATTTT. V is TRBV7-2 and J is TRBJ2-3, with D perhaps matching TRBD1 (5 bases). Trimming pared 2 bases from V and 14 bases from J, leaving 17 bases between. The CDR3 runs to 13 residues. Germline assignment: CDR1 SGHTA and CDR2 FQGNSA. Supplemented by reference TRBV7-2 and TRBJ2-3, the full variable domain reads GAGVSQSPSNKVTEKGKDVELRCDPISGHTALYWYRQSLGQGLEFLIYFQGNSAPDKSGLPSDRFSAERTGGSVSTLTIQRTQQEDSAVYLCASSLFFDSRVYFGPGTRLTVL.

This clone showed up just once. This chain links TRBV7-2 with TRBJ2-5; 10 bases agree with TRBD2. The CDR3 is 15 residues long. The V gene's germline CDR1 is SGHTA and CDR2 FQGNSA. With V trimmed by 5 bases and J by 6 bases, 9 bases remained unmatched. This CDR3 reads CASSHSGGAVKTQYF. DNA for the CDR3: TGTGCCAGCAGCCACAGCGGGGGGGCCGTAAAGACCCAGTACTTC.

This chain links TRBV9 with TRBJ2-1; 16 bases map to TRBD2. V lost 3 bases to trimming and J lost 8 bases; unmatched junction nucleotides: 2. This CDR3 region has 15 residues. In germline, CDR1 is SGDLS, CDR2 YYNGEE. In DNA, the CDR3 is TGTGCCAGCAGCGAGGGACTAGCGGGGGGGTATGAGCAGTTCTTC. It encodes CASSEGLAGGYEQFF.

Written as DNA, the CDR3 is TGTGCCAGCAGCTTGGCGGACAGGGCCGGGGGAGAGACCCAGTACTTC. Protein sequence: CASSLADRAGGETQYF. The chain couples TRBV5-4 to TRBJ2-5; 8 nucleotides align to TRBD1. Germline values: CDR1 SGHNT, CDR2 YYREEE (reference sequence). V lost 0 bases, J lost 4 bases, and 8 bases stayed unmatched. The CDR3 is made up of 16 amino acids.

The V gene is TRBV2, the J gene TRBJ2-5; D might be TRBD2 (6 bases). In germline, CDR1 is SNHLY, CDR2 FYNNEI. The CDR3 sequence is 14 residues long. Trimming cost V 4 bases and J 1 base, with 10 bases left between them. CDR3 region: CASSVGAGQETQYF. The CDR3 coding sequence is TGTGCCAGCAGTGTAGGAGCGGGCCAAGAGACCCAGTACTTC.

The chain has TRBV11-2 and TRBJ2-1; possibly TRBD1 for D (5 bases). Germline loops: CDR1 SGHAT, CDR2 FQNNGV. CDR3 size: 12 residues. V lost 5 bases and J 9 bases, leaving 11 bases between the germline ends. The CDR3 DNA is TGTGCCAGCAGCGTAGGTAGGGGTGAGCAGTTCTTC. Encoded protein: CASSVGRGEQFF.

The V and J genes are TRBV7-2 and TRBJ1-5, with D possibly being TRBD1 (5 bases). V lost 5 bases and J 4 bases, leaving 12 bases between the germline ends. The CDR3 spans 14 residues. Germline values: CDR1 SGHTA, CDR2 FQGNSA. The CDR3 DNA follows: TGTGCCAGCAGCCCGGGGGGAATTAATCAGCCCCAGCATTTT. This gives the protein CASSPGGINQPQHF. Looking up the rest from reference TRBV7-2 and TRBJ1-5 gives the full variable domain: GAGVSQSPSNKVTEKGKDVELRCDPISGHTALYWYRQSLGQGLEFLIYFQGNSAPDKSGLPSDRFSAERTGGSVSTLTIQRTQQEDSAVYLCASSPGGINQPQHFGDGTRLSIL.

The sample holds one count of this clone. The V gene is TRBV18, the J gene TRBJ2-2; D remains ambiguous. The germline gives CDR1 KGHSH, CDR2 LQKENI. V gave up 3 bases and J gave up 7 bases, with 15 bases separating them. The CDR3 runs to 15 residues. The CDR3 loop reads CASSPLVVDGGELFF. As DNA, the CDR3 is TGTGCCAGCTCACCGTTAGTAGTCGATGGCGGGGAGCTGTTTTTT.

This clone was detected once. The gene calls are TRBV6-2 or TRBV6-3 and TRBJ2-7, with 7 nucleotides matching TRBD2. V lost 3 bases and J lost 0; bases outside the gene matches: 5. Per the germline V gene, CDR1 is MNHEY and CDR2 is SVGEGT. This CDR3 has 15 residues. The DNA for the CDR3 is TGTGCCAGCAGTTATTCTGGGGACTACTCCTACGAGCAGTACTTC. Amino acids: CASSYSGDYSYEQYF.

The rearrangement uses TRBV11-3 and TRBJ2-7, with 10 bases fitting TRBD1. The CDR3 loop spans 14 amino acids. Trimming removed 5 bases from V and 3 bases from J; junction bases left unmatched: 4. The germline gives CDR1 SGHNT, CDR2 YENEEA. CDR3 DNA sequence: TGTGCCAGCAGCGCCGACAGGGGGCACTACGAGCAGTACTTC. Translation: CASSADRGHYEQYF.

The gene calls are TRBV1 and TRBJ2-1; TRBD2, as called in the table, went unchecked against the DNA. TRBV1 is a documented pseudogene. This CDR3 comprises 17 residues. CDR3 DNA sequence: TGCACCAGCAGCCAAGATTCTTCTGGGAGGGAGAGAAATGAGCAGTTCTTC. It codes for CTSSQDSSGRERNEQFF.

In regard to this clone: A single base separates this from a much larger clone, so it may be a read error. The chain uses TRBV6-6 and TRBJ2-7; 9 bases fit TRBD1. CDR1 MNHNY and CDR2 SVGAGI come from the germline V gene (reference sequence). V trimming: 5 bases; J trimming: 5 bases; junction bases outside the gene matches: 4. This CDR3 spans 13 amino acids. This CDR3 reads CASSGTGGHEQYF. CDR3 DNA: TGTGCCAGCAGTGGAACAGGGGGCCACGAGCAGTACTTC.

The chain carries TRBV24-1 and TRBJ1-2; D is undetermined. V was trimmed by 3 bases and J by 5 bases, leaving 6 bases between them. CDR3 size: 12 residues. Germline assignment: CDR1 KGHDR and CDR2 SFDVKD. CDR3 coding DNA: TGTGCCACCAGTGATGAGGGTTATGGCTACACCTTC. As protein: CATSDEGYGYTF.

The chain employs TRBV7-2 and TRBJ1-1; D is unclear. The CDR3 extends over 15 amino acids. V lost 1 base, J lost 6 bases, and 15 bases lay in between. Germline loops: CDR1 SGHTA, CDR2 FQGNSA. CDR3 sequence (DNA): TGTGCCAGCAGCTTAGTTCGGGAGGGTTGGGCTGAAGCTTTCTTT. Protein: CASSLVREGWAEAFF.

CDR3 DNA sequence: TGTGCCACCAGTGATTCCCAAACCCAGGACAGTGGGATGGATACGCAGTATTTT. Encoded protein: CATSDSQTQDSGMDTQYF. The V call is TRBV24-1, the J call TRBJ2-3; the D gene is possibly TRBD1 (6 bases). V was clipped by 2 bases and J by 6 bases, with 23 bases between them. CDR3 length equals 18 residues. CDR1 and CDR2 (germline): KGHDR, SFDVKD.

The chain combines TRBV4-2 with TRBJ2-7; 14 bases are shared with TRBD2. The germline V gene has CDR1 LGHNA and CDR2 YNFKEQ. The CDR3 covers 16 residues. Trimming cost V 4 bases and J 4 bases; bases outside gene matches: 6. The CDR3 nucleotides read TGTGCCAGCAGCCCCTTGACTAGCGGGGGGGGGTACGAGCAGTACTTC. Translating gives CASSPLTSGGGYEQYF.

The J gene is TRBJ2-1, the V gene TRBV6-5; D remains unclear. This CDR3 spans 14 amino acids. Germline loops: CDR1 MNHEY, CDR2 SVGAGI. The ends were cut back, 3 bases at V and 6 bases at J, with 12 bases in the middle. CDR3 nucleotide sequence: TGTGCCAGCAGTTATTATCGTGGGCGCAATGAGCAGTTCTTC. Its translation: CASSYYRGRNEQFF.

This chain connects TRBV5-1 to TRBJ1-1, with D perhaps matching TRBD1 (6 bases). This CDR3 has 14 residues. Looked up from germline, CDR1 is SGHRS and CDR2 is YFSETQ. The V end lost 2 bases, the J end lost 1 base, and 9 bases lay between the germline ends. This chain's CDR3 is CASSLAGENTEAFF. Here the CDR3 DNA reads TGCGCCAGCAGCTTAGCAGGGGAGAACACTGAAGCTTTCTTT.

The chain employs TRBV6-4 and TRBJ2-3; no reliable D call. In germline, CDR1 is MRHNA, CDR2 SNTAGT. The CDR3 is 15 amino acids. V was cut by 6 bases and J by 2 bases, with 15 bases left in between. The CDR3 loop is CASSDTPSPTDTQYF. CDR3 sequence (DNA): TGTGCCAGCAGCGATACACCCTCCCCCACAGATACGCAGTATTTT.

V is TRBV10-3 and J is TRBJ2-1, with TRBD2 matching 9 bases. This CDR3 comprises 14 residues. J lost 6 bases, V lost 6 bases, and 6 bases had no gene match. Germline V gives CDR1 ENHRY, CDR2 SYGVKD. CDR3 DNA sequence: TGTGCCATCAGGCCGGGACTAGCAGTCAATGAGCAGTTCTTC. As protein: CAIRPGLAVNEQFF.

The chain links TRBV30 to TRBJ2-1, with no clear D. CDR1 is GTSNPN, CDR2 SVGIG, per germline (reference sequence). The V and J ends lost 8 bases and 3 bases respectively, with 11 bases between them. The CDR3 totals 12 residues. Written as DNA, the CDR3 is TGTGCCGTCGCTCCGGGCTACAATGAGCAGTTCTTC. Amino acid sequence: CAVAPGYNEQFF.

The rearrangement links TRBV5-1 to TRBJ2-2, with 8 bases matching TRBD2. The trim removed 1 base at V and 1 base at J, leaving 3 bases unmatched. Germline CDR1 SGHRS, CDR2 YFSETQ. CDR3 size: 16 residues. The CDR3 DNA reads TGCGCCAGCAGCTTGTCCCTAGCGGGGAACACCGGGGAGCTGTTTTTT. This gives the protein CASSLSLAGNTGELFF.

The sample holds one count of this clone. The CDR3 DNA sequence: TGTGCCAGCAGCTTAGTACACGTCGTGGACGAGCAGTACTTC. Amino acids: CASSLVHVVDEQYF. V gene TRBV7-2 combines with J gene TRBJ2-7, with no clear D. CDR1 is SGHTA and CDR2 is FQGNSA in the germline V gene. CDR3 size: 14 residues. V lost 1 base to trimming and J lost 5 bases, with 12 bases between them.